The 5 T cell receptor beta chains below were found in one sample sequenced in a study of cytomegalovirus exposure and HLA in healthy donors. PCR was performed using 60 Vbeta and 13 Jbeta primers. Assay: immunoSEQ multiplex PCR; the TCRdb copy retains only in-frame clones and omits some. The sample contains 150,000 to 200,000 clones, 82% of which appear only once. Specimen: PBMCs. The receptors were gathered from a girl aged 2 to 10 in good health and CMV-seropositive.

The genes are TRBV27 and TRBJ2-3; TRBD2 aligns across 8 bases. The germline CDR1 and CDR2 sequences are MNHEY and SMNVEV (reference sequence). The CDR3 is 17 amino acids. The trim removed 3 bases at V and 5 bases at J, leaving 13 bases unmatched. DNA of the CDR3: TGTGCCAGCAGTTTTCTCTCCGGGCGGGAGGCGTTAGATACGCAGTATTTT. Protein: CASSFLSGREALDTQYF.

In DNA, the CDR3 is TGTGCCAGCAGTTTAATCGGGGGGCAGGCTTTCTTT. Translating it yields CASSLIGGQAFF. The chain carries TRBV28 and TRBJ1-1, with D tentatively TRBD1 (6 bases). This CDR3 comprises 12 residues. Trimming shortened V by 2 bases and J by 11 bases, and 12 bases separated the two germline ends. CDR1 and CDR2 from the germline V gene are MDHEN and SYDVKM.

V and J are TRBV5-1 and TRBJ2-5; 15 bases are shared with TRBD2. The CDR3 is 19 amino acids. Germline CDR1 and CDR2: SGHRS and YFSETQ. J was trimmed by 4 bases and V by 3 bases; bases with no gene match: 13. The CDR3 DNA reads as TGCGCCAGCAGCTCGGGACTAGCGGGAGGCCCTGTTGGGGGAGAGACCCAGTACTTC. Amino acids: CASSSGLAGGPVGGETQYF. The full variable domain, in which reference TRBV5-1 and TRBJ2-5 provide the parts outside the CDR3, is KAGVTQTPRYLIKTRGQQVTLSCSPISGHRSVSWYQQTPGQGLQFLFEYFSETQRNKGNFPGRFSGRQFSNSRSEMNVSTLELGDSALYLCASSSGLAGGPVGGETQYFGPGTRLLVL.

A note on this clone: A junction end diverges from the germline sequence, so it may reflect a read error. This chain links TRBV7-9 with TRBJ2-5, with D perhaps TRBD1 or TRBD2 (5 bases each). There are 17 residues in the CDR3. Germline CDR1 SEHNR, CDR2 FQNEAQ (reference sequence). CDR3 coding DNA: TGTTCCAGCAGCTTAGCGTTTCTTCCAGGGCCCGAAGAGACCCAGTACTTC. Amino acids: CSSSLAFLPGPEETQYF. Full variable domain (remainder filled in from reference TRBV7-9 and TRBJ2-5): DTGVSQNPRHKITKRGQNVTFRCDPISEHNRLYWYRQTLGQGPEFLTYFQNEAQLEKSRLLSDRFSAERPKGSFSTLEIQRTEQGDSAMYLCSSSLAFLPGPEETQYFGPGTRLLVL.

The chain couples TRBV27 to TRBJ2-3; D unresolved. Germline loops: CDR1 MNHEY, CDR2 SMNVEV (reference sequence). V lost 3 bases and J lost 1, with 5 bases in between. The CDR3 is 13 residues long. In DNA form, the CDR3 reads TGTGCCAGCAGTTTCGGAGGCACAGATACGCAGTATTTT. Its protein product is CASSFGGTDTQYF.